The 6 T cell receptor beta chains reported below all come from one sample, sequenced in a study of blood T cell repertoires in COVID-19. Repertoires were generated with immunoSEQ multiplex PCR, while TCRdb's copy carries only in-frame clones and drops some. Of under 200,000 clones in the sample, roughly 90% were seen once. Sequenced sample: peripheral blood. The receptor source for this set is a woman aged 60 to 75 with COVID-19, enrolled during active disease.

The chain has TRBV2 and TRBJ2-1, with unresolved D. V was pared by 7 bases and J by 9 bases, with 19 bases between. In germline, CDR1 is SNHLY, CDR2 FYNNEI. This CDR3 comprises 14 residues. The CDR3 sequence is CASNRDLKPGEQFF. The CDR3 region has the DNA TGTGCCAGCAATCGAGACTTAAAGCCGGGTGAGCAGTTCTTC.

The CDR3 DNA is TGCGCCAGCAGCTTGGCATCCCCGGGAGGGACGCAGTATTTT. As protein: CASSLASPGGTQYF. The chain links TRBV5-1 to TRBJ2-3, with TRBD2 matching over 8 bases. CDR3 size: 14 residues. V shed 0 bases, J shed 9 bases, and the junction held 6 bases outside the gene matches. Germline CDR1 SGHRS, CDR2 YFSETQ.

The rearrangement uses TRBV24-1 and TRBJ2-5, with D perhaps TRBD1 (5 bases). Germline CDR1 is KGHDR and CDR2 is SFDVKD. The CDR3 is 16 amino acids. V lost 4 bases, J lost 3 bases, and 17 bases lay in between. The CDR3 spells CATSDPTKGPEETQYF. The CDR3 DNA sequence: TGTGCCACCAGTGACCCCACCAAGGGGCCAGAAGAGACCCAGTACTTC.

This clone occurred once. This rearrangement joins TRBV3-1 (or the pseudogene TRBV3-2) to TRBJ1-6; 9 bases align to TRBD1. The CDR3 totals 16 residues. In germline, CDR1 is LGHDT, CDR2 YNNKEL (reference sequence). V dropped 2 bases and J dropped 9; count of bases not matched to a gene: 8. CDR3 nucleotide sequence: TGTGCCAGCAGCCAAACAGCCGGGACAGGGACTTCACCCCTCCACTTT. Translating gives CASSQTAGTGTSPLHF.

The chain combines TRBV6-4 with TRBJ2-5, with D tentatively TRBD1 (5 bases). CDR1 MRHNA and CDR2 SNTAGT come from the germline V gene. The V end was cut by 3 bases, the J end by 4 bases, with 15 bases between. The CDR3 runs 15 residues. The CDR3 is CASSEHPGKGETQYF. The CDR3 DNA reads as TGTGCCAGCAGTGAACACCCAGGGAAAGGAGAGACCCAGTACTTC.

The chain combines TRBV7-9 with TRBJ2-5; TRBD2 is a possible D gene (6 bases). Trimming pared 4 bases from V and 4 bases from J, leaving 16 bases between. The CDR3 loop spans 15 amino acids. Per the germline V gene, CDR1 is SEHNR and CDR2 is FQNEAQ (reference sequence). This CDR3 is CASSSKLRGRETQYF. CDR3 in DNA: TGTGCCAGCAGCTCCAAGCTCCGGGGGAGAGAGACCCAGTACTTC.